One sample yielded the 5 T cell receptor beta chains listed below, sequenced in a study of CD8+CD57+ T cells in acquired aplastic anemia. CDR3 and TCR beta VDJ profiling relied on a genomic DNA template. MiXCR, applied by TCRdb to the reads, yields one record per CDR3 protein. There are 35,000 to 45,000 distinct CDR3 sequences in the sample; more than 65% occur only once, and under 25% lies in the top ten. The specimen sequenced was sorted CD4+, CD8+, or CD8+CD57+ T cells (not recorded which) from PBMCs. These TCRs come from a human donor in good health, serving as a control.

This clonotype was counted a few times. Here the CDR3 reads CSVEVGRTDRSYEQYF. CDR3 bases: TGCAGCGTGGAGGTCGGGAGGACAGATAGATCCTACGAGCAGTACTTC. The J gene is TRBJ2-7, the V gene TRBV29-1, with D perhaps TRBD2 (7 bases). V was shortened by 6 bases and J by 1 base, with 22 bases between the two germline ends. Per the germline V gene, CDR1 is SQVTM and CDR2 is ANQGSEA. CDR3 length: 16 residues.

The chain carries TRBV5-1 and TRBJ1-4; D remains unclear. V lost 4 bases and J lost 8, with 18 bases in between. The germline V gene encodes CDR1 SGHRS and CDR2 YFSETQ. The CDR3 consists of 15 residues. DNA of the CDR3: TGCGCCAGCAGCCAAGATGGGCCTCGACGAGAAAAACTGTTTTTT. It yields the protein CASSQDGPRREKLFF.

The chain carries TRBV5-6 and TRBJ1-2; 7 nucleotides line up with TRBD1. Germline CDR1 is SGHDT and CDR2 is YYEEEE. Unmatched junction bases numbered 15, after V lost 0 bases and J lost 7 bases. This CDR3 contains 17 residues. The CDR3 sequence is CASSLDSRQGERSGYTF. Written as DNA, the CDR3 is TGTGCCAGCAGCTTGGACTCGAGACAGGGTGAGAGGAGTGGCTACACCTTC.

The table lists this clonotype with a few counts. This chain joins TRBV2 and TRBJ2-7, with unresolved D. V lost 6 bases and J 2 bases, leaving 8 bases between the germline ends. The CDR3 is 12 amino acids. CDR1 and CDR2 (germline): SNHLY, FYNNEI. The CDR3 sequence: CASRQSTYEQYV. The CDR3 bases are TGTGCCAGCAGACAATCGACCTACGAGCAGTACGTC.

The chain carries TRBV2 and TRBJ2-7; 7 nucleotides line up with TRBD1. Germline V gene sequence: CDR1 SNHLY, CDR2 FYNNEI. The CDR3 consists of 13 residues. Trimming cost V 6 bases and J 4 bases; bases outside gene matches: 6. CDR3 protein: CASSGQARYEQYF. CDR3 DNA sequence: TGTGCCAGCAGCGGACAGGCCCGGTACGAGCAGTACTTC.